This TCR beta chain came from a study of monozygotic twins with inflammatory bowel disease. Broader study findings: Whether twins were concordant or discordant made no difference to repertoire similarity, possibly from limited power.

CDR1 MDHEN and CDR2 SYDVKM come from the germline V gene. This CDR3 contains 14 residues. Regarding this clonotype: What it recognizes is unknown.

During cDNA synthesis, UMIs that each contained a 6-nucleotide sample barcode were added by means of template switching. Reanalyzing the 5' RACE reads, TCRdb keeps one entry per CDR3 protein, without DNA. This table lists just over 300,000 distinct CDR3 sequences. Sequenced sample: blood. The source of this sequence is a human donor with ulcerative colitis or Crohn's disease, or a healthy co-twin of an affected twin (not recorded which). This rearrangement joins TRBV28 to TRBJ1-1; TCRdb's D call of TRBD1 is untestable without DNA. CDR3 residues: CASSNRGLRTEAFF.